The clone carrying this T cell receptor beta chain has ten or more counts. The data derive from a study of neurological immune-mediated disorders. The CDR3 spans 15 residues. V lost 7 bases, J lost 0 bases, and 15 bases lay in between. The V gene's germline CDR1 is ENHRY and CDR2 SYGVKD. From the 5' RACE reads, TCRdb called clonotypes with MiXCR, one entry per CDR3 protein. The repertoire holds about 55,000 distinct CDR3 sequences, with over 3.5% as singletons. The sequencing input was CD4+ T cells from blood. The receptor's source is a woman in her 40s with multiple sclerosis. The chain couples TRBV10-3 to TRBJ1-2, with no clear D. The CDR3 loop is CAITDYHAANYGYTF. CDR3 nucleotide sequence: TGTGCCATCACGGATTATCACGCCGCTAACTATGGCTACACCTTC.